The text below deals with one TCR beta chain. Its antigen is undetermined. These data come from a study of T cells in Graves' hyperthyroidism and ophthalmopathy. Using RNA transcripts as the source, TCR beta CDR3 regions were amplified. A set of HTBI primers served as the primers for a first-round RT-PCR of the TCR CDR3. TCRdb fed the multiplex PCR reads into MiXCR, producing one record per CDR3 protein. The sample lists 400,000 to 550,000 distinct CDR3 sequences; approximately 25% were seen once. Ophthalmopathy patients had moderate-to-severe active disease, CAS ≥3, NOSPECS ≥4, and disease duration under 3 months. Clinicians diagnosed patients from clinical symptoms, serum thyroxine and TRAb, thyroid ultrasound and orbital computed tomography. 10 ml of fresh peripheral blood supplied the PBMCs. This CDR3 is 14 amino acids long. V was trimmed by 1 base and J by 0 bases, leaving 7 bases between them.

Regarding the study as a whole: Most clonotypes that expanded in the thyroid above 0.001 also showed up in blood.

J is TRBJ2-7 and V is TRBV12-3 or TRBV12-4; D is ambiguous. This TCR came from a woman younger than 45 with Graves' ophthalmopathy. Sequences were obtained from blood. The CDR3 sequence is CASSLVGISYEQYF. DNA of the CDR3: TGTGCCAGCAGTTTAGTAGGGATCTCCTACGAGCAGTACTTC.